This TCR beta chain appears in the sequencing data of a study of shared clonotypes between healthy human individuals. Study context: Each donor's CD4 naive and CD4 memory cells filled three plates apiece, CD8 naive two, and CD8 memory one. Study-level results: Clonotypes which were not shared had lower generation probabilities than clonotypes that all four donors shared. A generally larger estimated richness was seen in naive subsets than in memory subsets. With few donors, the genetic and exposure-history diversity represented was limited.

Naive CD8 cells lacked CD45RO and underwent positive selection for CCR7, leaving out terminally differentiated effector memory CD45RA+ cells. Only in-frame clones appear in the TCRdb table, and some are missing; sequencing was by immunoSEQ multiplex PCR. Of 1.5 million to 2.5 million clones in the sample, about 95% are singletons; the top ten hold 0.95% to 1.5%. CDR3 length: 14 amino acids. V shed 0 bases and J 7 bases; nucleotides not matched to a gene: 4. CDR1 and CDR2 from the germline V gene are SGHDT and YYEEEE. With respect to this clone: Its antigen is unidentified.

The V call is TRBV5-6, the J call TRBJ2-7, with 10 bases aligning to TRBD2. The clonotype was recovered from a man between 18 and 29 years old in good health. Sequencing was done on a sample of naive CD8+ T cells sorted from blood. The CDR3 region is CASSLDLAGDEQYF. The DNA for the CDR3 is TGTGCCAGCAGCTTGGACCTAGCGGGGGATGAGCAGTACTTC.